This T cell receptor beta chain stems from a study of blood T cell repertoires in COVID-19. Study-level background: Specimens from acute and convalescent COVID-19 originated in the United States, Italy and Spain. T cells, B-cell-depleted T cells, or PBMCs provided the cDNA or gDNA that served as material.

Looked up from germline, CDR1 is MGHRA and CDR2 is YSYEKL. The V end was cut by 3 bases, the J end by 6 bases, with 10 bases between. The CDR3 contains 13 residues. Authors' data handling: Amplification of reference gene primers was used by the study to estimate nucleated cell counts. Using immunoSEQ multiplex PCR, the repertoire was profiled, and TCRdb retains in-frame clones only, with some absent. D and trimming were read from the DNA, whereas the V and J calls and clone size are those reported in that table. The sample records 120,000 to 150,000 clones, approximately 80% being singletons. Sequencing used peripheral blood. This chain uses TRBV4-1 with TRBJ2-3; unclear D gene. The TCR comes from a man between 60 and 70 years old with active or convalescent COVID-19. CDR3 loop: CASSQSPADTQYF. CDR3 nucleotides: TGCGCCAGCAGCCAGTCCCCTGCGGATACGCAGTATTTT.